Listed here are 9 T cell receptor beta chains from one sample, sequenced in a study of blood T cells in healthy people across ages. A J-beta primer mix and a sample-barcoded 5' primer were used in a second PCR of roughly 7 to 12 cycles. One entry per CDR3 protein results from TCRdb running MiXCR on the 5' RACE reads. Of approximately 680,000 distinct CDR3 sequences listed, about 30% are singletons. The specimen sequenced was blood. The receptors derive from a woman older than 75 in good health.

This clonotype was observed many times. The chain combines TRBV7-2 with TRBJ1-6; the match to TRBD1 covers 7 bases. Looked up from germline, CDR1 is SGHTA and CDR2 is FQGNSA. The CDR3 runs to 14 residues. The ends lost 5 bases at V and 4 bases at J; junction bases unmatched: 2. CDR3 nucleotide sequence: TGTGCCAGCAGCACGACAGGGTATAATTCACCCCTCCACTTT. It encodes CASSTTGYNSPLHF. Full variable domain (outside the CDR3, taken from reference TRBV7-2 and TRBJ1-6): GAGVSQSPSNKVTEKGKDVELRCDPISGHTALYWYRQSLGQGLEFLIYFQGNSAPDKSGLPSDRFSAERTGGSVSTLTIQRTQQEDSAVYLCASSTTGYNSPLHFGNGTRLTVT.

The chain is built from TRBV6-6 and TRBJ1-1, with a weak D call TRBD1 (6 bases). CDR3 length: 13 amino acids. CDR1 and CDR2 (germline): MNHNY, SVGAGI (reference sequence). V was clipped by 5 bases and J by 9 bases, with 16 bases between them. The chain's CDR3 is CASSNLQGLQAFF. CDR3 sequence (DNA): TGTGCCAGCAGTAACTTACAGGGTCTACAAGCTTTCTTT.

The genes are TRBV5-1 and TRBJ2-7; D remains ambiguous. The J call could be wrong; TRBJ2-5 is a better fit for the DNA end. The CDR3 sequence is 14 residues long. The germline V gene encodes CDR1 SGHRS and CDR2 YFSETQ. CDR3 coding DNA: TGCGCCAGCAGCTCGACGCGTGGGCAAGAGACCCAGTACTTC. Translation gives CASSSTRGQETQYF.

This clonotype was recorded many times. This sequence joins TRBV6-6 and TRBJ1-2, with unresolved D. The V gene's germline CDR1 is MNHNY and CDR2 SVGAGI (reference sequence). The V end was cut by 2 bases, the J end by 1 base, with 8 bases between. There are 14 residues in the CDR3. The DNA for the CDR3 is TGTGCCAGCAGTTACAGCGGGCGTAACTATGGCTACACCTTC. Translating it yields CASSYSGRNYGYTF.

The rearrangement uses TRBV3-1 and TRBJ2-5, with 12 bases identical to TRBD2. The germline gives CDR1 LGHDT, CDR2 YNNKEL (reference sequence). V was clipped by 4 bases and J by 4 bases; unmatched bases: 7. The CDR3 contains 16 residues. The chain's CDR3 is CASSRPSSGGGETQYF. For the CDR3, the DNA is TGTGCCAGCAGCCGCCCTTCTAGCGGGGGGGGAGAGACCCAGTACTTC.

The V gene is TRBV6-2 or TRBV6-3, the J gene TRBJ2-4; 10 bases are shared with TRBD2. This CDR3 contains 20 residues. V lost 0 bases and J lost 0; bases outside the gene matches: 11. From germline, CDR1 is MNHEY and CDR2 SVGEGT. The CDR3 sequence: CASSYSMGPRTSGAKNIQYF. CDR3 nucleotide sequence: TGTGCCAGCAGTTACTCGATGGGCCCCCGGACTAGCGGAGCCAAAAACATTCAGTACTTC.

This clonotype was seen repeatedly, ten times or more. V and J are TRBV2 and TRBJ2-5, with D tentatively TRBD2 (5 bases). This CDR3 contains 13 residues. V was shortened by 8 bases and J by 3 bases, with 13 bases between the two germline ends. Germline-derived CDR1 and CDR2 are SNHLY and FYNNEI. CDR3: CASASAGEETQYF. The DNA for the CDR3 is TGTGCCAGCGCCTCAGCCGGGGAAGAGACCCAGTACTTC.

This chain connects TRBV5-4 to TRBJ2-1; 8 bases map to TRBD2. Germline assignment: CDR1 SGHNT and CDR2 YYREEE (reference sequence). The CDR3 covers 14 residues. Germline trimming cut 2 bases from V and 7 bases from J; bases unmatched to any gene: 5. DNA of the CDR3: TGTGCCAGCAGCTTCGGACTAGCCGAAAATGAGCAGTTCTTC. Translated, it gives CASSFGLAENEQFF.

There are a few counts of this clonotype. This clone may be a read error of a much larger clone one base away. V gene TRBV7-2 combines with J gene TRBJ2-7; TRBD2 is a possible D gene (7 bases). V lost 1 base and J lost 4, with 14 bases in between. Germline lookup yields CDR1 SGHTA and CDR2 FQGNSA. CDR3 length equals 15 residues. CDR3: CASSLVRGGGYEQYF. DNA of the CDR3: TGTGCCAGCAGCTTAGTACGGGGAGGGGGTTACGAGCAGTACTTC.